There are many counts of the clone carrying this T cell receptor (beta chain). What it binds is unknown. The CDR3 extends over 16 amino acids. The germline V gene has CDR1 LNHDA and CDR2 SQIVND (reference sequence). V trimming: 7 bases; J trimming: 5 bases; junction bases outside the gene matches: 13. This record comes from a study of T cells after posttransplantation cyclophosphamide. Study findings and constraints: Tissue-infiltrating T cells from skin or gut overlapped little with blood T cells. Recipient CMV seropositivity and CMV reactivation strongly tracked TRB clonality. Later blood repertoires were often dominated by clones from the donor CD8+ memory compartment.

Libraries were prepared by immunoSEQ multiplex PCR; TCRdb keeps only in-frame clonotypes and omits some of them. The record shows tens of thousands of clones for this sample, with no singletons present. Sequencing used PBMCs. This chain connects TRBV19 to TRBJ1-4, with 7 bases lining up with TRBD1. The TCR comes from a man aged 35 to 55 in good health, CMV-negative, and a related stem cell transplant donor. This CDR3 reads CASKVGRGNTNEKLFF. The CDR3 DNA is TGTGCCAGTAAAGTAGGCAGGGGGAACACAAATGAAAAACTGTTTTTT.